This T cell receptor (beta chain) was identified in a study of T cell responses to AZD1222 COVID-19 vaccine. Produced via immunoSEQ multiplex PCR; TCRdb's table is partial and in-frame only. The sample has 110,000 to 150,000 clones, about nine tenths seen once. CDR1 and CDR2 from the germline V gene are LGHDT and YNNKEL (reference sequence). This CDR3 spans 14 amino acids. The V end lost 5 bases, the J end lost 8 bases, and 16 bases lay between the germline ends. The sequencing used peripheral blood, collected on day 0 of AZD1222 vaccination. The receptor was isolated from an adult in good health. The chain is built from TRBV3-1 (or the pseudogene TRBV3-2) and TRBJ2-1; perhaps TRBD2 as D (6 bases). The CDR3 sequence is CASSLRSRGYEQFF. Written as DNA, the CDR3 is TGTGCCAGCAGCTTACGCTCCCGGGGGTATGAGCAGTTCTTC.